This T cell receptor beta chain was captured by sequencing in a study of T cell clones after liver transplantation (dated by TCRdb to the late 2010s). Background for the entire study: ITN030ST, the source of the samples, was a randomized trial that attempted immunosuppression withdrawal within 2 years of liver transplantation. To count as tolerant, a recipient had to stay completely off immunosuppression for at least one year without liver enzymes climbing beyond twice the upper limit of normal. Subjects received no induction therapy and standard immunosuppression until randomization at 12-24 months post-transplant. The studied cohort comprised 8 liver transplant recipients, 3 classified as tolerant and 5 as non-tolerant. Of the eight recipients, a few were HCV-positive, while the remaining recipients had been transplanted for non-autoimmune, non-viral indications. As an antigen-independent comparator for donor-reactive sequences, third party-reactive TCRbeta sequences were also identified from pre-transplant MLRs. Donor-reactive T cell clones were identified by TCRbeta sequencing following a pre-transplant mixed lymphocyte reaction and were subsequently tracked in post-transplant blood. Blood samples were collected pre-transplant, pre-randomization before withdrawal, and post-randomization after either full withdrawal or failed withdrawal. Broad study findings and their caveats: The conclusions were considered preliminary, being limited by small, heterogeneous patient numbers and non-standardized post-transplant time points. In two subjects, low numbers of available donor cells limited the measurable donor-reactive repertoire. A significant post-transplant decrease in circulating donor-reactive CD4 TCRbeta sequences was observed in most of the 8 subjects, irrespective of tolerance or HCV status. The decline in donor-reactive sequences exceeded the decline in third party-reactive sequences, suggesting partial antigen-specific deletion that was unrelated to withdrawal success. Without allograft tissue specimens, donor-reactive T cells may have migrated into the graft rather than being deleted. When repertoire turnover was accounted for, significantly reduced detection of donor-reactive sequences was found in 7 of 8 subjects for CD4 and in 8 of 8 subjects for CD8.

Of note for this clone: Its antigen is still unknown. Per-base quality was not reported, and no clone a single base away is much larger than it.

Unstimulated PBMCs, after thawing, were stained for CD3, CD4 and CD8 and then FACS-sorted into CD3+CD4+ and CD3+CD8+ populations. Each of the 8 studied subjects was randomized to immunosuppression withdrawal. The Qiagen DNeasy Blood and Tissue Kit was used to isolate genomic DNA. Via the germline V gene (reference sequence), CDR1 is MNHNY and CDR2 SVGAGI. The CDR3, from cysteine to phenylalanine, totals 15 residues. The kept DNA is CDR3 alone, 45 bases in frame from the first base. Here V drops 6 bases and J drops 11 bases, and the junction holds 16 bases not matched to any gene. Using immunoSEQ, frozen genomic DNA was subjected to high-throughput TCRbeta CDR3 sequencing, a process that included PCR amplification, mapping, bias correction and internal controls. Per the authors' processing: Productive rearrangements were retained, and unique TCRbeta sequences were defined by the CDR3 nucleotide sequence together with the V and J gene. A sequence counted as donor-reactive only if the sequence showed at least 5-fold expansion in CFSE-low cells compared with unstimulated pre-transplant cells and had a frequency of at least 0.01%. Per-subject minimum frequency thresholds, based on the lowest-template unstimulated sample, ensured at least 90% detection power. Jensen-Shannon divergence between the top 1000 TCRbeta sequences post- versus pre-transplant served as the measure of repertoire turnover. Two-sided Fisher's exact tests were used to test for changes in the detection of donor-reactive sequences. Sourced from immuneACCESS, this table was stored by TCRdb with only in-frame sequences that have V and J called. A share of the clones is absent; for the studies checked, an unresolved V gene accounts for under half, and the remainder has no known explanation. For V, J and clone size, that table is used; D and trimming come from the DNA. This sample is represented by around 120,000 clones; about nine tenths of them were singletons. The ten largest clonotypes hold 0.83% of the sample.

This TCR was recovered from a human patient who received a liver transplant. In patients who had a transplant, some T cells may come from the graft donor. The rearranged chain carries TRBV6-6 and TRBJ1-5; 7 bases in the middle match TRBD1. Sequencing used CD4+ T cells from blood, obtained 12 months after liver transplant. DNA sequence: TGTGCCAGCAGGCTCTCACGACAGGGAGGTAAGTCCCAGCATTTT. It translates to CASRLSRQGGKSQHF.